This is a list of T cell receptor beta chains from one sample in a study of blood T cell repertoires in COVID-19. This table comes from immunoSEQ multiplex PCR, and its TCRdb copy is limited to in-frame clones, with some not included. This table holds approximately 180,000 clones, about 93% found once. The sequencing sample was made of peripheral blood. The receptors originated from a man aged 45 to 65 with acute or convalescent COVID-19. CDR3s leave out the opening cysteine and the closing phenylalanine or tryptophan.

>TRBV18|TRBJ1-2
ASSPPERTGGPASYGYT
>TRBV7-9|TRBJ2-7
ASSLAGRGYEQY
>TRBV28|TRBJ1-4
ASSLSLDSTNEKLF
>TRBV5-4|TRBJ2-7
ASSLGGTGGDEQY
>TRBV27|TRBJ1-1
ASSLDQSEAF
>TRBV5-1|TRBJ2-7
ASSLNRGLDEQY
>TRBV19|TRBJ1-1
ASSIADRARGKAF
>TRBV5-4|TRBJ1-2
ASSPRGGDYGYT
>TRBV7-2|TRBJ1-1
ASSFGQVNTEAF
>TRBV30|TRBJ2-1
AWSPQGRALYNEQF
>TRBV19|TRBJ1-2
ASSPRTGRGGYT
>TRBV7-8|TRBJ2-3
ASSFKVLSTDTQY
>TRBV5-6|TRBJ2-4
ASSLGQAKNIQY
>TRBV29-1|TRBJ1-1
SVTGLNTEAF
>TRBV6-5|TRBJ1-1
ASSPQTGPNTEAF
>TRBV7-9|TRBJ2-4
ASSSYSGSSTKNIQY
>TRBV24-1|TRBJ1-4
ATRRGPNEKLF
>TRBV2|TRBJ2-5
ASTTRFAETQY
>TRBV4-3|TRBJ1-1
ASSQAGGGPPQAF
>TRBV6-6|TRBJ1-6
ASRVGRTVGSPLH
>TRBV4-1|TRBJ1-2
ASSPRTGQNNYGYT
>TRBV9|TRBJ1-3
ASSVERGSGNTIY
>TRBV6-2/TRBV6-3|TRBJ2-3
ASSWPPVSY
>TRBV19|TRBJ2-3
ASSIMGQGGDTQY
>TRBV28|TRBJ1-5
ASSLFLGPLNQPQH